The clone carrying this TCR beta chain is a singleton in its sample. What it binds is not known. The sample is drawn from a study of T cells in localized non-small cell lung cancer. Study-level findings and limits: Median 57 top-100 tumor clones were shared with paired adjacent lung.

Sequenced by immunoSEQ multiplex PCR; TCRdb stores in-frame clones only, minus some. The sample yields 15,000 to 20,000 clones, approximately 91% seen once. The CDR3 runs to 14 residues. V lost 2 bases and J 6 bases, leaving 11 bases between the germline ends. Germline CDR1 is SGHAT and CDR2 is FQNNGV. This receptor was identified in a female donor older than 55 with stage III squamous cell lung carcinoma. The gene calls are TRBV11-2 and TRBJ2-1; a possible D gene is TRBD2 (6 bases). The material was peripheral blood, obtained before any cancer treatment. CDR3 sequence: CASSLSPGGNEQFF. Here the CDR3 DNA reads TGTGCCAGCAGCTTAAGTCCCGGGGGCAATGAGCAGTTCTTC.